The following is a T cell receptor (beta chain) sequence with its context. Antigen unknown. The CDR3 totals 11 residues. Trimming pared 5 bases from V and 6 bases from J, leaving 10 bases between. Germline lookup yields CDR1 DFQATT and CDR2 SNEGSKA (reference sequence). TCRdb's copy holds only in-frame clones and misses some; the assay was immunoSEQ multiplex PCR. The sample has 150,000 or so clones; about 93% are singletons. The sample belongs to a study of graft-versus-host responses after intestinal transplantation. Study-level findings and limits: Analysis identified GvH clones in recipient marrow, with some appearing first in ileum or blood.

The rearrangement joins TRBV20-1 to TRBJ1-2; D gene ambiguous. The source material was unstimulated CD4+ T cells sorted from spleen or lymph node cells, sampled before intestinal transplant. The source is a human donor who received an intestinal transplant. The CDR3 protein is CSADRTHGYTF. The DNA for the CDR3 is TGCAGTGCTGACCGGACCCATGGCTACACCTTC.